This T cell receptor (beta chain) was identified during a study of blood T cell repertoires in COVID-19. Germline CDR1 SGHVS, CDR2 FQNEAQ. V lost 5 bases and J lost 0; bases outside the gene matches: 6. The CDR3 is 16 amino acids. The repertoire was sequenced with immunoSEQ multiplex PCR; TCRdb's copy has only in-frame clones and lacks some. This table holds about 380,000 clones, 81% found once. This clonotype was obtained from a human donor with acute or convalescent COVID-19. The donor label of this sample is uncertain. Sequenced input: peripheral blood. The rearrangement uses TRBV7-8 and TRBJ2-1; 8 nucleotides match TRBD2. The CDR3 spells CASSGTSGSSYNEQFF. CDR3 nucleotides: TGTGCCAGCAGCGGAACGAGCGGGAGCTCCTACAATGAGCAGTTCTTC.